The 29 T cell receptor beta chains in this list originate from one sample, sequenced in a study of cytomegalovirus exposure and HLA in healthy donors. Both 60 Vbeta primers and 13 Jbeta primers went into the PCR. TCRdb's table, derived via immunoSEQ multiplex PCR, lists solely in-frame clones and lacks some. Of roughly 130,000 clones listed, 70% to 85% were seen once; the top ten hold 2.5% to 3%. Sequencing was performed on PBMCs. These receptors came from a young woman in good health and CMV-seropositive.

The genes are TRBV6-5 and TRBJ2-3; 9 bases are shared with TRBD2. V shed 2 bases and J 2 bases; nucleotides not matched to a gene: 5. This CDR3 contains 16 residues. CDR1 MNHEY and CDR2 SVGAGI come from the germline V gene. CDR3 residues: CASSYDSGGFTDTQYF. The CDR3 DNA reads as TGTGCCAGCAGTTACGATAGCGGGGGCTTCACAGATACGCAGTATTTT.

This clone was counted once. The chain combines TRBV28 with TRBJ2-7; D is uncertain. The CDR3 sequence is 16 residues long. Trimming left V 3 bases short and J 3 bases short, with 18 bases between. Germline CDR1 is MDHEN and CDR2 is SYDVKM. The CDR3 reads CASSFPATDGLYEQYF. The CDR3 DNA follows: TGTGCCAGCAGTTTTCCGGCCACCGATGGGCTCTACGAGCAGTACTTC.

This clone showed up just a few times. This sequence joins TRBV2 and TRBJ1-5, with 11 nucleotides matching TRBD1. CDR1 is SNHLY and CDR2 is FYNNEI in the germline V gene. The CDR3 is 18 residues long. The V gene end was trimmed by 4 bases and the J gene end by 1 base; junction bases not matched to a gene: 9. CDR3 bases: TGTGCCAGCAGTGTCGACCGGGACAGGGGGGTGAGCAATCAGCCCCAGCATTTT. This gives the protein CASSVDRDRGVSNQPQHF.

V is TRBV7-3 and J is TRBJ2-1; D might be TRBD2 (6 bases). V lost 5 bases, J lost 6 bases, and 14 bases lay in between. This CDR3 spans 14 amino acids. The germline V gene has CDR1 SGHTA and CDR2 FQGTGA. The CDR3 DNA sequence: TGTGCCAGCAGCCGTGCCTCCGGGGGCAATGAGCAGTTCTTC. Protein product: CASSRASGGNEQFF.

The CDR3, as DNA: TGTGCCAGCAGTGAAGGCCCAGGGATGAACACTGAAGCTTTCTTT. Encoded protein: CASSEGPGMNTEAFF. The rearrangement uses TRBV6-1 and TRBJ1-1, with D possibly TRBD1 on 5 matching bases. CDR1 is MNHNS, CDR2 SASEGT, per germline. The V end was cut by 1 base, the J end by 0 bases, with 9 bases between. This CDR3 has 15 amino acids.

V and J are TRBV9 and TRBJ1-4; TRBD1 matches 8 bases. CDR3 length: 14 amino acids. V lost 2 bases to trimming and J lost 5 bases; unmatched junction nucleotides: 2. Germline V gives CDR1 SGDLS, CDR2 YYNGEE. The chain's CDR3 is CASSVGQGNEKLFF. Written as DNA, the CDR3 is TGTGCCAGCAGCGTTGGACAGGGAAATGAAAAACTGTTTTTT.

This clone came up once. CDR3 in amino acids: CASSGAKSAEQFF. Written as DNA, the CDR3 is TGCGCCAGCAGTGGGGCTAAGTCCGCTGAGCAGTTCTTC. This rearrangement joins TRBV10-1 to TRBJ2-1; D unclear. The CDR3 has 13 amino acids. Germline V lookup: CDR1 WNHNN, CDR2 SYGVQD (reference sequence). Trimming stripped 4 bases from V and 9 bases from J, with 13 bases between.

The gene calls are TRBV5-4 and TRBJ2-5; 8 bases are shared with TRBD1. From germline, CDR1 is SGHNT and CDR2 YYREEE (reference sequence). This CDR3 contains 15 residues. V dropped 5 bases and J dropped 5; count of bases not matched to a gene: 11. CDR3 amino acids: CASRLSQGAGETQYF. CDR3 DNA sequence: TGTGCCAGCAGACTCTCCCAGGGGGCGGGGGAGACCCAGTACTTC.

The CDR3 sequence: CASSLPQDTQYF. The CDR3 DNA reads as TGCGCCAGCAGCCTACCTCAGGATACGCAGTATTTT. V and J are TRBV4-1 and TRBJ2-3; D call uncertain. Germline V gene lookup returns CDR1 MGHRA and CDR2 YSYEKL. The CDR3 is 12 amino acids. V was trimmed by 4 bases and J by 6 bases, leaving 8 bases between them.

This clone was seen a handful of times. The chain recombines TRBV28 with TRBJ2-5; 8 bases line up with TRBD1. V shed 3 bases and J 2 bases; nucleotides not matched to a gene: 8. Germline loops: CDR1 MDHEN, CDR2 SYDVKM. The CDR3 sequence is 16 residues long. The CDR3 loop reads CASSFLGTGVQETQYF. In nucleotides, the CDR3 is TGTGCCAGCAGTTTCCTTGGGACAGGAGTTCAAGAGACCCAGTACTTC.

The rearrangement uses TRBV5-1 and TRBJ2-5; D is uncertain. The germline V gene has CDR1 SGHRS and CDR2 YFSETQ. This CDR3 is 17 amino acids long. V was cut by 4 bases and J by 0 bases, with 19 bases left in between. In DNA, the CDR3 is TGCGCCAGCAGCACCCCCGATCTTTCCGCGTACCAAGAGACCCAGTACTTC. Translated, it gives CASSTPDLSAYQETQYF.

The chain employs TRBV9 and TRBJ2-5; TRBD2 matches 10 bases. The germline V gene encodes CDR1 SGDLS and CDR2 YYNGEE. The CDR3 is 16 residues long. Germline trimming cut 0 bases from V and 6 bases from J; bases unmatched to any gene: 8. Here the CDR3 DNA reads TGTGCCAGCAGCGTAGGACTAAGCGGGGGGGCCAAGACCCAGTACTTC. Protein: CASSVGLSGGAKTQYF.

The V call is TRBV30, the J call TRBJ2-1, with D possibly matching TRBD1 (5 bases). Germline V gene sequence: CDR1 GTSNPN, CDR2 SVGIG (reference sequence). V was cut by 3 bases and J by 7 bases, with 19 bases left in between. The CDR3 is made up of 15 amino acids. The CDR3 loop reads CAWSRALTGMNEQFF. As DNA, the CDR3 is TGTGCCTGGAGCCGGGCCCTTACAGGAATGAATGAGCAGTTCTTC.

This chain's CDR3 is CASSSRDRANTGELFF. The CDR3 nucleotides read TGTGCCAGCAGCTCCAGGGACAGGGCGAACACCGGGGAGCTGTTTTTT. The chain carries TRBV9 and TRBJ2-2; 9 nucleotides agree with TRBD1. The trim removed 4 bases at V and 0 bases at J, leaving 4 bases unmatched. The CDR3 is made up of 16 amino acids. Germline V CDR1 and CDR2: SGDLS, YYNGEE. The full variable domain, rest sourced from reference TRBV9 and TRBJ2-2, is DSGVTQTPKHLITATGQRVTLRCSPRSGDLSVYWYQQSLDQGLQFLIQYYNGEERAKGNILERFSAQQFPDLHSELNLSSLELGDSALYFCASSSRDRANTGELFFGEGSRLTVL.

This chain links TRBV9 with TRBJ2-7; tentative D call: TRBD1 (6 bases). Deletions cut 0 bases from V and 5 bases from J, with 12 bases between. The CDR3 spans 14 residues. Germline CDR1 reads SGDLS; CDR2 reads YYNGEE. CDR3 in amino acids: CASSVVGGHHEQYF. CDR3 coding DNA: TGTGCCAGCAGCGTAGTTGGGGGCCACCACGAGCAGTACTTC.

The chain carries TRBV14 and TRBJ2-1; TRBD1 matches 9 bases. V dropped 2 bases and J dropped 7; count of bases not matched to a gene: 6. There are 15 residues in the CDR3. Germline CDR1 reads SGHDN; CDR2 reads FVKESK. This CDR3 is CASSQPGTGFNEQFF. CDR3 sequence (DNA): TGTGCCAGCAGCCAACCCGGGACAGGGTTTAATGAGCAGTTCTTC. Combining the CDR3 with reference TRBV14 and TRBJ2-1 gives the whole variable domain EAGVTQFPSHSVIEKGQTVTLRCDPISGHDNLYWYRRVMGKEIKFLLHFVKESKQDESGMPNNRFLAERTGGTYSTLKVQPAELEDSGVYFCASSQPGTGFNEQFFGPGTRLTVL.

This clone has just a few counts. The chain has TRBV4-1 and TRBJ2-3; possible D gene TRBD2, 5 bases. This CDR3 region has 16 residues. V shed 0 bases and J shed 4 bases, with 14 bases lying between them. In germline, CDR1 is MGHRA, CDR2 YSYEKL. CDR3 residues: CASSQDPGFGADTQYF. Here the CDR3 DNA reads TGCGCCAGCAGCCAAGATCCCGGGTTCGGGGCAGATACGCAGTATTTT.

The table lists this clone with a count of one. V gene TRBV29-1 combines with J gene TRBJ2-3, with 8 positions matching TRBD2. CDR1 SQVTM and CDR2 ANQGSEA come from the germline V gene. J gave up 6 bases and V 4 bases, and 9 bases lay outside the gene matches. The CDR3 is 14 amino acids. The CDR3 DNA follows: TGCAGCGTTGTGGGGCGGGGGGATGGGGATACGCAGTATTTT. Translating gives CSVVGRGDGDTQYF.

Turning to this clone: The junction does not match germline at one end; this may be a read error. The chain is built from TRBV7-9 and TRBJ2-7, with D possibly TRBD1 on 6 matching bases. This CDR3 has 12 amino acids. Germline V gene lookup returns CDR1 SEHNR and CDR2 FQNEAQ (reference sequence). DNA of the CDR3: TGTTCCAGCAGCTACGGACAGTACGAGCAGTACTTC. Its protein product is CSSSYGQYEQYF. Variable domain in full (rest from reference TRBV7-9 and TRBJ2-7): DTGVSQNPRHKITKRGQNVTFRCDPISEHNRLYWYRQTLGQGPEFLTYFQNEAQLEKSRLLSDRFSAERPKGSFSTLEIQRTEQGDSAMYLCSSSYGQYEQYFGPGTRLTVT.

The chain joins TRBV7-7 to TRBJ2-3, with TRBD2 matching over 8 bases. The CDR3 length is 19 residues. V trimming: 2 bases; J trimming: 3 bases; junction bases outside the gene matches: 16. Per germline, CDR1 SSHAT and CDR2 FNYEAQ (reference sequence). CDR3 amino acids: CASSLTPSGGGLGTDTQYF. In DNA form, the CDR3 reads TGTGCCAGCAGCTTAACACCCTCCGGGGGGGGCCTGGGAACAGATACGCAGTATTTT.

This clone was detected only a few times. The genes are TRBV6-5 and TRBJ1-1, with a weak D call TRBD1 (6 bases). Germline CDR1 MNHEY, CDR2 SVGAGI. V was clipped by 0 bases and J by 1 base, with 12 bases between them. This CDR3 is built from 16 residues. The CDR3 bases are TGTGCCAGCAGTTACTCCTTACAGGGTGGGAACACTGAAGCTTTCTTT. It encodes CASSYSLQGGNTEAFF.

The J gene is TRBJ2-1, the V gene TRBV6-5; TRBD2 agrees at 9 bases. The CDR3 length is 14 residues. Germline V CDR1 and CDR2: MNHEY, SVGAGI. V was clipped by 2 bases and J by 9 bases; unmatched bases: 5. This chain's CDR3 is CASSYRGGGGEQFF. CDR3 nucleotides: TGTGCCAGCAGTTACAGGGGCGGGGGGGGTGAGCAGTTCTTC.

V gene TRBV18 combines with J gene TRBJ1-5, with TRBD1 matching 8 bases. This CDR3 has 15 residues. Germline CDR1 and CDR2: KGHSH and LQKENI. Trimming removed 5 bases from V and 7 bases from J; junction bases left unmatched: 10. For the CDR3, the DNA is TGTGCCAGCTCATCCTCGACAGGGGTTAAACAGCCCCAGCATTTT. Residues: CASSSSTGVKQPQHF.

J is TRBJ2-1 and V is TRBV19; TRBD2 matches at 9 bases. The CDR3 has 14 amino acids. V shed 4 bases and J 4 bases; nucleotides not matched to a gene: 2. In germline, CDR1 is LNHDA, CDR2 SQIVND (reference sequence). Here the CDR3 reads CASSRLAGYNEQFF. Written as DNA, the CDR3 is TGTGCCAGTAGTAGGCTAGCGGGATACAATGAGCAGTTCTTC.

This chain joins TRBV2 and TRBJ2-4; D uncertain. V shed 8 bases and J shed 5 bases, with 13 bases lying between them. Germline V CDR1 and CDR2: SNHLY, FYNNEI. CDR3 length: 13 amino acids. CDR3 bases: TGTGCCAGCCTCCTAGAACCCCAAAACATTCAGTACTTC. Its translation is CASLLEPQNIQYF.

V gene TRBV4-1 combines with J gene TRBJ2-7; 7 bases match TRBD1. The CDR3 length is 12 residues. Germline lookup yields CDR1 MGHRA and CDR2 YSYEKL. Germline trimming cut 4 bases from V and 5 bases from J; bases unmatched to any gene: 2. CDR3 bases: TGCGCCAGCAGCCTGACAGGGAACGAGCAGTACTTC. This codes for CASSLTGNEQYF.

The chain has TRBV7-6 and TRBJ2-3, with a tentative D call TRBD2 (7 bases). Germline values: CDR1 SGHVS, CDR2 FNYEAQ. The CDR3 is 13 amino acids. The ends were cut back, 8 bases at V and 6 bases at J, with 15 bases in the middle. CDR3 loop: CASAWGGRDTQYF. DNA for the CDR3: TGTGCCAGCGCCTGGGGGGGGCGTGATACGCAGTATTTT.

This clone was seen more than once but under ten times. The gene calls are TRBV7-3 and TRBJ2-1; possible D gene TRBD2, 6 bases. The germline V gene encodes CDR1 SGHTA and CDR2 FQGTGA. Trimming removed 1 base at V and 9 bases at J, with 22 bases between. The CDR3 length is 17 residues. CDR3 sequence: CASSLKQYVEFGSEQFF. The CDR3 coding sequence is TGTGCCAGCAGCTTAAAGCAGTATGTGGAATTCGGGAGTGAGCAGTTCTTC.

This clone was detected only once. The CDR3 DNA sequence: TGTGCCAGCAGTGAACGGGGTGCCACAAATCAGCCCCAGCATTTT. Translated, it gives CASSERGATNQPQHF. The chain has TRBV6-1 and TRBJ1-5; D is unclear. Trimming took 2 bases from V and 4 from J, leaving 12 bases between them. This CDR3 is built from 15 residues. Per germline, CDR1 MNHNS and CDR2 SASEGT.